This T cell receptor (beta chain) was found in a study of cytomegalovirus exposure and HLA in healthy donors. Study details: A previous analysis identified 95 million to 140 million unique TCR beta sequences derived from around 200 million T cells. Broader study findings: Several V segments, TRBV6-2 and TRBV6-3 among them, could not be told apart and were dropped. Serostatus for CMV was the only available immune exposure information.

The study ran its PCR with 60 Vbeta and 13 Jbeta primers. Repertoires were generated with immunoSEQ multiplex PCR, while TCRdb's copy carries only in-frame clones and drops some. The table lists 30,000 to 35,000 clones. On this clone: What it binds is not known.

Participants comprised healthy donors of bone marrow. V was trimmed by 3 bases and J by 0 bases, leaving 21 bases between them. This CDR3 spans 18 amino acids. CDR1 is MGHRA, CDR2 YSYEKL, per germline. This sequence joins TRBV4-1 and TRBJ2-7; TRBD2 is a possible D gene (6 bases). The receptor was isolated from a woman between 40 and 50 years old in good health and CMV-seropositive. The source material was PBMCs. The CDR3 sequence is CASSQGRIALRGSYEQYF. The DNA for the CDR3 is TGCGCCAGCAGCCAGGGGAGGATCGCATTGCGGGGCTCCTACGAGCAGTACTTC.